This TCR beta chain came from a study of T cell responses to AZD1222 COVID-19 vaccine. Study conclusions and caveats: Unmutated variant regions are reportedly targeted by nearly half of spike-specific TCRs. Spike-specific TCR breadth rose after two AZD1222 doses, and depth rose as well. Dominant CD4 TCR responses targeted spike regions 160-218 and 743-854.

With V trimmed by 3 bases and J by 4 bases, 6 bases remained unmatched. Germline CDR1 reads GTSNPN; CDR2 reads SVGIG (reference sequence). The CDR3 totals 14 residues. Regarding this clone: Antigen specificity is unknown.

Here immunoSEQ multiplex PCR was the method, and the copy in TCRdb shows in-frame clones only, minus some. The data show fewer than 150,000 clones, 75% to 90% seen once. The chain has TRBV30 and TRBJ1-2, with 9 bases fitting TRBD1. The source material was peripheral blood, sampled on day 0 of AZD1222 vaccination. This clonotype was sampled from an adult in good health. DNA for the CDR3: TGTGCCTGGAGGCCCGGGACAGGGTTCTATGGCTACACCTTC. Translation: CAWRPGTGFYGYTF.